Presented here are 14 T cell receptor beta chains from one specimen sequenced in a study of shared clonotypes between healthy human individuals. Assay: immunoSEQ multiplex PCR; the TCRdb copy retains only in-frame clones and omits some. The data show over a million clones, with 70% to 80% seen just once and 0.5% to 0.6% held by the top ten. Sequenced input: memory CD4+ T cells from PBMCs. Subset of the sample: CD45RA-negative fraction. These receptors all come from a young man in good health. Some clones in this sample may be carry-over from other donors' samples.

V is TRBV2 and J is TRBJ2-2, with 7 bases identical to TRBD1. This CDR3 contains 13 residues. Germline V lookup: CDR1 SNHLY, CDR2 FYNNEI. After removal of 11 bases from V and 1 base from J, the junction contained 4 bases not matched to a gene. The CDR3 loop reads CAGDRGNTGELFF. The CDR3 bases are TGTGCCGGGGACAGAGGGAACACCGGGGAGCTGTTTTTT.

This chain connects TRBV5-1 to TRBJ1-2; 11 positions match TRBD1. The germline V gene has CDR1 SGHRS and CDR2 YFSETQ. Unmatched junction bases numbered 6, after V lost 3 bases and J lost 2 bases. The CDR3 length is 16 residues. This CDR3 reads CASSWTGGNRNYGYTF. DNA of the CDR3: TGCGCCAGCAGCTGGACAGGGGGCAATCGGAACTATGGCTACACCTTC.

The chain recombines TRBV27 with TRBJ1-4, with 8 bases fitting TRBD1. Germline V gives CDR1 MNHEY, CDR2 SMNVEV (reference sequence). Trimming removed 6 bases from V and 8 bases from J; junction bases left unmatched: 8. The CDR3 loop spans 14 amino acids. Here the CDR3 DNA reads TGTGCCAGCAGGCGGACAGGGAGGATGGAAAAACTGTTTTTT. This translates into CASRRTGRMEKLFF.

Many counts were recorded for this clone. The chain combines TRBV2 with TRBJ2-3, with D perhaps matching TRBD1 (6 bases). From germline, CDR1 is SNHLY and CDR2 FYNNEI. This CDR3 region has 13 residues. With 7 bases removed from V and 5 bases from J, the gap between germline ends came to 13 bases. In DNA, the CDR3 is TGTGCCAGCATAGGGGGAACGAGAGATACGCAGTATTTT. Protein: CASIGGTRDTQYF.

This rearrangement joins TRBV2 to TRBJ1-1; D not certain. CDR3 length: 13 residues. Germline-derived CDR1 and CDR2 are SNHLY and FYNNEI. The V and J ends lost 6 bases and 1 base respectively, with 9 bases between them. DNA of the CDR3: TGTGCCAGCAGACCCGACACGAACACTGAAGCTTTCTTT. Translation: CASRPDTNTEAFF.

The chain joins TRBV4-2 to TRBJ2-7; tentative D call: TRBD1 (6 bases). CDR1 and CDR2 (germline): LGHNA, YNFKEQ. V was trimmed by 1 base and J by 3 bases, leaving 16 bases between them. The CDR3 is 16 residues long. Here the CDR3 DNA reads TGTGCCAGCAGCCAAGCCCAGGGGACGGACCTCTACGAGCAGTACTTC. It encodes CASSQAQGTDLYEQYF.

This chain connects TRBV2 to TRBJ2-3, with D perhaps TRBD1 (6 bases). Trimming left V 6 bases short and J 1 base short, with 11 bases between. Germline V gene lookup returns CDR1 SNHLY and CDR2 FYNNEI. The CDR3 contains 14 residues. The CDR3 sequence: CASRDRSRTDTQYF. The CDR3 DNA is TGTGCCAGCAGGGACAGATCTCGCACAGATACGCAGTATTTT.

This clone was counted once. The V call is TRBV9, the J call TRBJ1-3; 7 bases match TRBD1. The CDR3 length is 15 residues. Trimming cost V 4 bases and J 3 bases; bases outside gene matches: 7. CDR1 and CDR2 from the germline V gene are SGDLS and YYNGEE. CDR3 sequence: CASSLSGTVGNTIYF. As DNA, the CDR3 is TGTGCCAGCAGCCTTTCTGGGACAGTTGGAAACACCATATATTTT. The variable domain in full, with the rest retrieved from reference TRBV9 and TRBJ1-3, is DSGVTQTPKHLITATGQRVTLRCSPRSGDLSVYWYQQSLDQGLQFLIQYYNGEERAKGNILERFSAQQFPDLHSELNLSSLELGDSALYFCASSLSGTVGNTIYFGEGSWLTVV.

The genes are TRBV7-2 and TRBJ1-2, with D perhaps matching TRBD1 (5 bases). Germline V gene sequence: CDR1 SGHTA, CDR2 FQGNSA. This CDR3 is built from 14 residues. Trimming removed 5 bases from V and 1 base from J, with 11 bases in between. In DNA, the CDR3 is TGTGCCAGCAGCCGGGGGGGGAATAACTATGGCTACACCTTC. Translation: CASSRGGNNYGYTF. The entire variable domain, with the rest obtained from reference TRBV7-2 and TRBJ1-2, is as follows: GAGVSQSPSNKVTEKGKDVELRCDPISGHTALYWYRQSLGQGLEFLIYFQGNSAPDKSGLPSDRFSAERTGGSVSTLTIQRTQQEDSAVYLCASSRGGNNYGYTFGSGTRLTVV.

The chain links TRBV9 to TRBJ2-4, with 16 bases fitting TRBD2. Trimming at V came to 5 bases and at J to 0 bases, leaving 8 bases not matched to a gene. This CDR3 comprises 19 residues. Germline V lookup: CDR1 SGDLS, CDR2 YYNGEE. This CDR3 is CASRGLAGGGRLAKNIQYF. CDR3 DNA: TGTGCCAGCAGGGGACTAGCGGGAGGGGGTAGACTAGCCAAAAACATTCAGTACTTC.

The CDR3 nucleotides are TGTGCCAGCAGCTTAGTCTTGGACGGCCCCTGGGGCACCGGGGAGCTGTTTTTT. It yields the protein CASSLVLDGPWGTGELFF. The J gene is TRBJ2-2, the V gene TRBV11-2; D is unclear. V lost 1 base and J lost 4, with 19 bases in between. CDR3 length equals 18 residues. CDR1 is SGHAT and CDR2 is FQNNGV in the germline V gene.

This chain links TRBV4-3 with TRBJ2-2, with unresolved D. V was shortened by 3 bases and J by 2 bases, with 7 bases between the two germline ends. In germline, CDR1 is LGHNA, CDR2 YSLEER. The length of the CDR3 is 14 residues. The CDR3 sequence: CASSQLLNTGELFF. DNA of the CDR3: TGCGCCAGCAGCCAGTTACTTAACACCGGGGAGCTGTTTTTT.

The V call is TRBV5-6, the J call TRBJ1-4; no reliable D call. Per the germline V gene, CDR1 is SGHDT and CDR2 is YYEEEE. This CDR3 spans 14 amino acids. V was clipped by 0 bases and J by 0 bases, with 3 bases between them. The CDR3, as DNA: TGTGCCAGCAGCTTGGGTGCAACTAATGAAAAACTGTTTTTT. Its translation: CASSLGATNEKLFF.

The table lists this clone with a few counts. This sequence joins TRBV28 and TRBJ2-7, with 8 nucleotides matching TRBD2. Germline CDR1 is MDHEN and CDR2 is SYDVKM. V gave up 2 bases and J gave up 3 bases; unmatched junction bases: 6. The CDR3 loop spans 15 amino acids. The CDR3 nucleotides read TGTGCCAGCAGTTTAGCTAGCGGGCCCTACTACGAGCAGTACTTC. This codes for CASSLASGPYYEQYF.